This T cell receptor beta chain was documented in a study of cytomegalovirus exposure and HLA in healthy donors. Overall study: Counted in an early data release were about 80 million unique TCRs from HLA-typed donors.

Trimming took 5 bases from V and 4 from J, leaving 18 bases between them. From germline, CDR1 is MNHEY and CDR2 SMNVEV (reference sequence). This CDR3 contains 15 residues. The primer mix had 60 Vbeta and 13 Jbeta primers. The repertoire was sequenced with immunoSEQ multiplex PCR; TCRdb's copy has only in-frame clones and lacks some. The table has some 100,000 clones, over 70% seen once. There are a few counts of this clone. Source material: PBMCs. V and J are TRBV27 and TRBJ2-7, with D perhaps matching TRBD2 (6 bases). This TCR was sampled from a girl under 10 years old in good health and CMV-seropositive. The chain's CDR3 is CASSPGVNRVYEQYF. The CDR3 coding sequence is TGTGCCAGCAGTCCGGGAGTAAACCGGGTTTACGAGCAGTACTTC.